This TCR beta chain is from a study of cytomegalovirus exposure and HLA in healthy donors. This clone has more than one count but fewer than ten. Vbeta (60) and Jbeta (13) primers were used in the PCR. Clones were read by immunoSEQ multiplex PCR, and TCRdb kept only the in-frame ones, dropping some. The sample consists of around 150,000 clones, around 80% of them appearing once. Per germline, CDR1 MDHEN and CDR2 SYDVKM. The CDR3 covers 12 residues. The V and J ends lost 10 bases and 2 bases, in that order; junction bases with no gene match: 4. The sample consisted of PBMCs. The receptor was isolated from a woman aged 40 to 55 in good health and CMV-seronegative. This chain connects TRBV28 to TRBJ2-7; 8 positions match TRBD2. The CDR3 region has the DNA TGTGCCATCGGACTAGCCCCCTACGAGCAGTACTTC. It specifies CAIGLAPYEQYF.